The entry that follows covers one T cell receptor (beta chain) sequence. Germline V CDR1 and CDR2: SGHTA, FQGNSA. The CDR3 length is 17 residues. V dropped 3 bases and J dropped 7; count of bases not matched to a gene: 9. In the study's own analysis: Quantification of nucleated cells was approximated via reference gene primer amplification. Generated by immunoSEQ multiplex PCR, the TCRdb table keeps only in-frame clones and is missing some. The D gene and trimming were derived from the DNA, and the V and J assignments and clone size from that table. This sample has roughly 150,000 clones, with around 89% found just once. This record belongs to a study of blood T cell repertoires in COVID-19. Looking at the study overall: The United States, Italy and Spain provided the acute and convalescent COVID-19 samples. Nucleic acid was either cDNA or gDNA, and it came from T cells, B-cell-depleted T cells, or PBMCs.

The chain uses TRBV7-2 and TRBJ2-1, with 13 bases matching TRBD2. The sample comprised peripheral blood. The origin of this receptor is a man aged 55-75 years with active or convalescent COVID-19. DNA of the CDR3: TGTGCCAGCAGCTTCCGGACTAGCGGGAGTGTTATGAATGAGCAGTTCTTC. It encodes CASSFRTSGSVMNEQFF. The full variable domain, with the rest looked up from reference TRBV7-2 and TRBJ2-1, is GAGVSQSPSNKVTEKGKDVELRCDPISGHTALYWYRQSLGQGLEFLIYFQGNSAPDKSGLPSDRFSAERTGGSVSTLTIQRTQQEDSAVYLCASSFRTSGSVMNEQFFGPGTRLTVL.